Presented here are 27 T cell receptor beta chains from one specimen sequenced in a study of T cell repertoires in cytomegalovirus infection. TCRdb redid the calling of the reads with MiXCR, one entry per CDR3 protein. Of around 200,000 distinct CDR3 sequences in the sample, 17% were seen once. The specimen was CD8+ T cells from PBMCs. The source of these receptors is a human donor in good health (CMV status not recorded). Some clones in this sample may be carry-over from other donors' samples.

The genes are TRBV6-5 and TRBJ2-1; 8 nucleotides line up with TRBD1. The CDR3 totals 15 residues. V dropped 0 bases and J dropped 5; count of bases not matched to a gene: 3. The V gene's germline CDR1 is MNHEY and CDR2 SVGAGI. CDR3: CASSYSGQVNNEQFF. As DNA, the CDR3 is TGTGCCAGCAGTTACTCGGGACAGGTTAACAATGAGCAGTTCTTC.

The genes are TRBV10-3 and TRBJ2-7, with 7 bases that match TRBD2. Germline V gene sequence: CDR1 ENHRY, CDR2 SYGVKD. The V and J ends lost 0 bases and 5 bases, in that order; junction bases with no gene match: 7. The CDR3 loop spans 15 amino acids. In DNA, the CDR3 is TGTGCCATCAGTGAGTCCACTAGCGCCAACGACGAGCAGTACTTC. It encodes CAISESTSANDEQYF.

CDR3 in amino acids: CASSLDGGFTGELFF. The DNA for the CDR3 is TGTGCCAGCAGTTTAGATGGGGGGTTCACCGGGGAGCTGTTTTTT. J is TRBJ2-2 and V is TRBV12-3 or TRBV12-4; D possibly corresponds to TRBD2 (6 bases). Deletions cut 1 base from V and 4 bases from J, with 10 bases between. CDR3 size: 15 residues.

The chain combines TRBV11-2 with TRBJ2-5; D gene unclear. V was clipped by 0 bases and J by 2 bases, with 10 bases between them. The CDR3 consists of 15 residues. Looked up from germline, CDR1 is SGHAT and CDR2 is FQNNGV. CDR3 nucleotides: TGTGCCAGCAGCTTAGACTGGTCAGTTCAAGAGACCCAGTACTTC. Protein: CASSLDWSVQETQYF.

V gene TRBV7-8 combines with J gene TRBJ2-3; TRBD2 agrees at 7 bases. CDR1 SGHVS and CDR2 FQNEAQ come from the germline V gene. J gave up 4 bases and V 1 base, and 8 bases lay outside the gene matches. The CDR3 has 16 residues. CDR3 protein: CASSLGGGLGSDTQYF. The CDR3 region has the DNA TGTGCCAGCAGCTTAGGGGGAGGGCTGGGCTCAGATACGCAGTATTTT.

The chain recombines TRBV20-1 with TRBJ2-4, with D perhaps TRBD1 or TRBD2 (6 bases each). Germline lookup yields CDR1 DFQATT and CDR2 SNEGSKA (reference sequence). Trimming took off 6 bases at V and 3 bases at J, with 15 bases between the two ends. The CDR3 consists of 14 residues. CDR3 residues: CSAEGTGYKNIQYF. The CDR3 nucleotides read TGCAGTGCGGAGGGTACAGGGTACAAAAACATTCAGTACTTC.

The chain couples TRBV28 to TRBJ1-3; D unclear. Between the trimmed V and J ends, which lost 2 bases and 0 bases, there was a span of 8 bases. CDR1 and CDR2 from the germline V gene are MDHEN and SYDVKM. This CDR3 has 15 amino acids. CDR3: CASSLGPNSGNTIYF. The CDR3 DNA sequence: TGTGCCAGCAGTTTAGGGCCCAACTCTGGAAACACCATATATTTT. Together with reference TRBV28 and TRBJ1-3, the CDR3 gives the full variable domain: DVKVTQSSRYLVKRTGEKVFLECVQDMDHENMFWYRQDPGLGLRLIYFSYDVKMKEKGDIPEGYSVSREKKERFSLILESASTNQTSMYLCASSLGPNSGNTIYFGEGSWLTVV.

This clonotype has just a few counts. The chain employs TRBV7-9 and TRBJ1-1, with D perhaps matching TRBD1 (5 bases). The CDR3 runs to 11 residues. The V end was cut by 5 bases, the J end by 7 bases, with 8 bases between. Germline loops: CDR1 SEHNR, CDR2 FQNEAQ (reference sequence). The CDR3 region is CASSTQVEAFF. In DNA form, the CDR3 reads TGTGCCAGCAGCACACAGGTTGAAGCTTTCTTT.

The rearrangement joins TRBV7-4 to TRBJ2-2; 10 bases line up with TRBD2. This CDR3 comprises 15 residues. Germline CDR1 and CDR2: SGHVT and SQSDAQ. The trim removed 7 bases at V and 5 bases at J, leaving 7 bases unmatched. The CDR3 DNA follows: TGTGCCAGCACCGACCCGGGACTAGCGACCGGGGAGCTGTTTTTT. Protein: CASTDPGLATGELFF.

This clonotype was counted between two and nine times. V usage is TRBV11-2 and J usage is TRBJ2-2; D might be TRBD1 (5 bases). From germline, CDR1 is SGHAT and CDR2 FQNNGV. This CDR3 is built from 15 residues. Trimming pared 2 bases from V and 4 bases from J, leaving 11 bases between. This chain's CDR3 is CASSLRRRATGELFF. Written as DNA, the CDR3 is TGTGCCAGCAGCTTAAGGCGCAGGGCCACCGGGGAGCTGTTTTTT.

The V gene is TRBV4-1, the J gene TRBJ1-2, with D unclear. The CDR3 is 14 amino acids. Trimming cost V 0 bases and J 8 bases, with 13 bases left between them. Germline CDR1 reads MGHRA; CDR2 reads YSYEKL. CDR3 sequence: CASSQEADRRGYTF. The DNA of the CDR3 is TGCGCCAGCAGCCAAGAAGCCGACCGGCGGGGCTACACCTTC.

CDR3 amino acids: CSARDHMEGLTYNEQFF. CDR3 sequence (DNA): TGCAGTGCTAGAGATCATATGGAGGGGCTGACCTACAATGAGCAGTTCTTC. J is TRBJ2-1 and V is TRBV20-1, with D possibly being TRBD2 (6 bases). Trimming cost V 0 bases and J 2 bases, with 17 bases left between them. In germline, CDR1 is DFQATT, CDR2 SNEGSKA (reference sequence). CDR3 length: 17 residues.

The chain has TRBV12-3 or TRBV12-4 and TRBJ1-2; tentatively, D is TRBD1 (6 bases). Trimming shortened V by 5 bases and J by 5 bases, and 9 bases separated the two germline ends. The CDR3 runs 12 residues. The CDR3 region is CASSAGQYGYTF. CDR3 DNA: TGTGCCAGCAGTGCCGGACAGTATGGCTACACCTTC.

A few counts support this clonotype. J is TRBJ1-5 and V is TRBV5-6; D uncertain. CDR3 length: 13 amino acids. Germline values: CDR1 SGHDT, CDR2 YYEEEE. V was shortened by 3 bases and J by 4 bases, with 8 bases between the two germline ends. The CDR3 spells CASSSVGNQPQHF. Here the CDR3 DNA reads TGTGCCAGCAGCTCCGTGGGTAATCAGCCCCAGCATTTT.

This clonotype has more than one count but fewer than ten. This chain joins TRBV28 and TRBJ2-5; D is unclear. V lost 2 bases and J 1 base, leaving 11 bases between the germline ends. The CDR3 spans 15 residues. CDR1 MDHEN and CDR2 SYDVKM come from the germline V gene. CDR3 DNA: TGTGCCAGCAGTTTAGCCAGCACTTCCCAAGAGACCCAGTACTTC. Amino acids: CASSLASTSQETQYF.

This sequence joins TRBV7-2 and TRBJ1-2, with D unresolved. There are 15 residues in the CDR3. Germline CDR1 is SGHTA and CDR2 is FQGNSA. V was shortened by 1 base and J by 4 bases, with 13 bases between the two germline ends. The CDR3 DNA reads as TGTGCCAGCAGCTTAGAGGGATGGAGCCCCTATGGCTACACCTTC. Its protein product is CASSLEGWSPYGYTF.

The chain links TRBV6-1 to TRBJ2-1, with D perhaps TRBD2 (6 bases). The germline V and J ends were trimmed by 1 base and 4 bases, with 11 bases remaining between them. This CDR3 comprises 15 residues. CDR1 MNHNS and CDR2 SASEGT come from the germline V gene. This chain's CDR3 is CASSEGGSGYNEQFF. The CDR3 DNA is TGTGCCAGCAGTGAAGGGGGTAGCGGATACAATGAGCAGTTCTTC.

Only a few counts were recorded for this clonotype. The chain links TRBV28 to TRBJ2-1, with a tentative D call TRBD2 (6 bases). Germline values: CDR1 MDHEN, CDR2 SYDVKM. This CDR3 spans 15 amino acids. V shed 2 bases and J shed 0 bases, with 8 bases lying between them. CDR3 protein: CASSLHGSSYNEQFF. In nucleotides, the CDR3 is TGTGCCAGCAGTTTACACGGGAGCTCCTACAATGAGCAGTTCTTC.

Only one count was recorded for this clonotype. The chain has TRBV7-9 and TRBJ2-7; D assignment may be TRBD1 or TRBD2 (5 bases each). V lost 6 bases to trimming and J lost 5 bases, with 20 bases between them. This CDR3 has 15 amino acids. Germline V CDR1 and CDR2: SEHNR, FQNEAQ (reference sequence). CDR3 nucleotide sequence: TGTGCCAGCAGTTATTCAGGGAGTGAAGTCGACGAGCAGTACTTC. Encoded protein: CASSYSGSEVDEQYF.

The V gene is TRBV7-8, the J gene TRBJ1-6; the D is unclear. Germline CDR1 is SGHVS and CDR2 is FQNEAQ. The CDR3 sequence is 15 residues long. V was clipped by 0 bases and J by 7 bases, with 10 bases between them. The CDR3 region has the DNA TGTGCCAGCAGCTTAGCGGCGGCTAGCAATTCACCCCTCCACTTT. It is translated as CASSLAAASNSPLHF.

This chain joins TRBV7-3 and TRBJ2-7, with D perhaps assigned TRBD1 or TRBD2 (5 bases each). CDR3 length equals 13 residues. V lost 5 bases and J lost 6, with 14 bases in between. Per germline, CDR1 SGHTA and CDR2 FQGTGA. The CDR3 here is CASSTSQGREQYF. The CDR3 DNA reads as TGTGCCAGCAGCACGTCTCAGGGACGCGAGCAGTACTTC.

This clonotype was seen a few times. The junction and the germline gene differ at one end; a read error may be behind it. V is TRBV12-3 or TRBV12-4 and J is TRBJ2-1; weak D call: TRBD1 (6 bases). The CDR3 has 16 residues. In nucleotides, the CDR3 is TGTGCCAGCAGATTAGAGGGGACAAGCTCCTACAATGAGCAGTTCTTC. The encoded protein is CASRLEGTSSYNEQFF.

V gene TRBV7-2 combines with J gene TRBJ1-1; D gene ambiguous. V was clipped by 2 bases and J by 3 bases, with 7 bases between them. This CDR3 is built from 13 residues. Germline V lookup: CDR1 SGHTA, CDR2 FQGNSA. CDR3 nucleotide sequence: TGTGCCAGCAGCTTAAACGATTACACTGAAGCTTTCTTT. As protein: CASSLNDYTEAFF. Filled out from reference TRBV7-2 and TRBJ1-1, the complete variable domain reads GAGVSQSPSNKVTEKGKDVELRCDPISGHTALYWYRQSLGQGLEFLIYFQGNSAPDKSGLPSDRFSAERTGGSVSTLTIQRTQQEDSAVYLCASSLNDYTEAFFGQGTRLTVV.

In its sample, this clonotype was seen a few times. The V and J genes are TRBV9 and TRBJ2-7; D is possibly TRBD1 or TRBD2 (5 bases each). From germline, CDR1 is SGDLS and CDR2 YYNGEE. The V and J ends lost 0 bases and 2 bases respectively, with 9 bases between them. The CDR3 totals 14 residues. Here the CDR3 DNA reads TGTGCCAGCAGCGTAGGACGGGGACCCTACGAGCAGTACTTC. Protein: CASSVGRGPYEQYF. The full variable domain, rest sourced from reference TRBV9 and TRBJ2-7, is DSGVTQTPKHLITATGQRVTLRCSPRSGDLSVYWYQQSLDQGLQFLIQYYNGEERAKGNILERFSAQQFPDLHSELNLSSLELGDSALYFCASSVGRGPYEQYFGPGTRLTVT.

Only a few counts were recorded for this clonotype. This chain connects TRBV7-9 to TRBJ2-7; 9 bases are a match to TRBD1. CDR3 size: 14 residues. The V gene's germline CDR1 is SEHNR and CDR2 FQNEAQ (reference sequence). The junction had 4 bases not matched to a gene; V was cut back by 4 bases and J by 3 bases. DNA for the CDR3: TGTGCCAGCAGCTCCCGACAGGGGGGCTACGAGCAGTACTTC. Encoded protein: CASSSRQGGYEQYF. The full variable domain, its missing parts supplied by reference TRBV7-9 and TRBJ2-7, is DTGVSQNPRHKITKRGQNVTFRCDPISEHNRLYWYRQTLGQGPEFLTYFQNEAQLEKSRLLSDRFSAERPKGSFSTLEIQRTEQGDSAMYLCASSSRQGGYEQYFGPGTRLTVT.

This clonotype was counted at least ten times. The CDR3 spells CASRQGMNTEAFF. DNA for the CDR3: TGTGCCAGCAGACAGGGGATGAACACTGAAGCTTTCTTT. V and J are TRBV12-3 or TRBV12-4 and TRBJ1-1, with 7 bases that match TRBD1. The CDR3 extends over 13 amino acids. The ends lost 6 bases at V and 0 bases at J; junction bases unmatched: 1.

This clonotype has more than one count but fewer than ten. The CDR3, as DNA: TGTGCCAGCAGTACCTCCTTGGGGGACGAGCAGTACTTC. It yields the protein CASSTSLGDEQYF. The chain couples TRBV27 to TRBJ2-7, with D perhaps assigned TRBD1 or TRBD2 (5 bases each). From germline, CDR1 is MNHEY and CDR2 SMNVEV (reference sequence). The CDR3 totals 13 residues. The V end lost 5 bases, the J end lost 5 bases, and 13 bases lay between the germline ends.